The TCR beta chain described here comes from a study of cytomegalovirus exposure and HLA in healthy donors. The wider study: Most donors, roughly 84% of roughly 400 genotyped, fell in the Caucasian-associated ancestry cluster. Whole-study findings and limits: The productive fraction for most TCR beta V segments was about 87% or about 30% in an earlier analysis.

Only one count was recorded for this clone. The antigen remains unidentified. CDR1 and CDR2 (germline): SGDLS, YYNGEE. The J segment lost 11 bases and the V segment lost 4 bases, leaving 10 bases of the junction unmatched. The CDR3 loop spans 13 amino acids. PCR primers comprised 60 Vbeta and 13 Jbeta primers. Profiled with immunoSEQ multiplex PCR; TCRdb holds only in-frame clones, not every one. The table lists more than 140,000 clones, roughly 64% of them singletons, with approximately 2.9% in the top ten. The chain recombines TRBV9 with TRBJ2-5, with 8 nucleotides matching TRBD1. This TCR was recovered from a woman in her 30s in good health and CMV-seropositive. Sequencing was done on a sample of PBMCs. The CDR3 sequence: CASSPGTGSLQYF. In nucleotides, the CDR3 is TGTGCCAGCAGCCCCGGGACAGGCAGTCTTCAGTACTTC. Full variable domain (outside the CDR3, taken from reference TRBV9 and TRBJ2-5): DSGVTQTPKHLITATGQRVTLRCSPRSGDLSVYWYQQSLDQGLQFLIQYYNGEERAKGNILERFSAQQFPDLHSELNLSSLELGDSALYFCASSPGTGSLQYFGPGTRLLVL.